This is a list of T cell receptor beta chains from one sample in a study of early T cells in non-severe SARS-CoV-2 infection. MiXCR, run by TCRdb on the 5' RACE reads, gives a single entry per CDR3 protein. The data contain over 75,000 distinct CDR3 sequences, over 10% of them singletons. Sequencing was carried out using whole blood. Receptor source: an adult who was a healthcare worker with PCR-confirmed SARS-CoV-2 infection or an uninfected control (not recorded which). The CDR3 runs from the conserved cysteine through the conserved F or W. A D gene is named only where the DNA matches it firmly. Expanded clones are given a class, and other clones once, few, many or no size at all.

J | size | D | V | DNA | CDR3
TRBJ2-1 | few | . | TRBV5-1 | TGCGCCAGCCTCGGGGGGCACCAGGGCAATGAGCAGTTCTTC | CASLGGHQGNEQFF
TRBJ2-7 | many | TRBD1 | TRBV7-2 | TGTGCCAGCAGCTTAGCCCGGGACAGGGCCCTCGAGCAGTACTTC | CASSLARDRALEQYF
TRBJ1-2 | . | . | TRBV7-6 | TGTGCCAGCGACCTGGCCCTGGACGGGTATGGCTACACCTTC | CASDLALDGYGYTF
TRBJ2-1 | . | . | TRBV24-1 | TGTGCCACCAGTGATACGTCCTCCTACAATGAGCAGTTCTTC | CATSDTSSYNEQFF
TRBJ2-1 | many | . | TRBV18 | TGTGCCAGCTCACCAGAACCCCCCCAGGACAGTGAGCAGTTCTTC | CASSPEPPQDSEQFF
TRBJ2-3 | . | . | TRBV11-2 | TGTGCCAGCCAGCAACAGGGGAGGACAGATACGCAGTATTTT | CASQQQGRTDTQYF
TRBJ2-1 | . | . | TRBV20-1 | TGCAGTGCTAATTCCTACAGGGCATCCTACAATGAGCAGTTCTTC | CSANSYRASYNEQFF
TRBJ2-7 | few | TRBD1 | TRBV11-2 | TGTGCCAGCAGCCCCGGACGACCGCCGGGACAGGGCTCCTACGAGCAGTACTTC | CASSPGRPPGQGSYEQYF
TRBJ2-3 | . | . | TRBV7-9 | TGTGCCAGCAGCCCTGGTCGCGCAGATACGCAGTATTTT | CASSPGRADTQYF
TRBJ2-2 | few | . | TRBV3-1 | TGTGCCAGCAGCCAGAGGATGAGGGACACCGGGGAGCTGTTTTTT | CASSQRMRDTGELFF
TRBJ1-1 | . | . | TRBV12-3/TRBV12-4 | TGTGCCAGCAGTCCAACAGCGAACACTGAAGCTTTCTTT | CASSPTANTEAFF
TRBJ2-6 | many | TRBD1 | TRBV4-3 | TGCGCCAGCAGCCAATTTGAGACCGGGACAGGGTACTCTGGGGCCAACGTCCTGACTTTC | CASSQFETGTGYSGANVLTF
TRBJ1-2 | many | . | TRBV29-1 | TGCAGCGTTGAAACCGGCTATGGCTACACCTTC | CSVETGYGYTF
TRBJ1-5 | . | . | TRBV9 | TGTGCCAGCAGCCCGGGGAACTTCAATCAGCCCCAGCATTTT | CASSPGNFNQPQHF
TRBJ1-4 | few | TRBD1 | TRBV28 | TGTGCCACTCTAATGACAGGGGGTGAAAAACTGTTTTTT | CATLMTGGEKLFF
TRBJ1-5 | . | . | TRBV6-2/TRBV6-3 | TGTGCCAGCAGCCGTGACCCAAGGGGTCAGCCCCAGCATTTT | CASSRDPRGQPQHF
TRBJ2-1 | . | . | TRBV6-5 | TGTGCCAGCAGGGAGAGCTCCTACAATGAGCAGTTCTTC | CASRESSYNEQFF
TRBJ1-1 | . | . | TRBV29-1 | TGCAGCGCGGGACACATGAACACTGAAGCTTTCTTT | CSAGHMNTEAFF
TRBJ1-2 | . | TRBD1 | TRBV29-1 | TGCAGCGTTGATTCGCAGGGGGCGCGGGGAGAGACCTACTTC | CSVDSQGARGETYF
TRBJ1-4 | many | . | TRBV20-1 | TGCAGTGCTAGAGGCGATGAAAAACTGTTTTTT | CSARGDEKLFF
TRBJ1-2 | many | . | TRBV29-1 | TGCAGCGTTGCAGGACGGCTTGGGCGAAGTTCCAACTATGGCTACACCTTC | CSVAGRLGRSSNYGYTF
TRBJ1-6 | many | . | TRBV20-1 | TGCAGTGCTAGAGATCTTCGGGGGAATTCACCCCTCCACTTT | CSARDLRGNSPLHF
TRBJ2-5 | . | . | TRBV3-1 | TGTGCCAGCAGCGTTTATAGGACTACCCTCCAAGAGACCCAGTACTTC | CASSVYRTTLQETQYF
TRBJ1-3 | few | . | TRBV7-2 | TGTGCCAGCAGCTTAGCCCGTTATACAGGTTCAGACAACACCATATATTTT | CASSLARYTGSDNTIYF
TRBJ2-5 | . | TRBD1 | TRBV4-3 | TGCGCCAGCAGCCAAGGGACAGGGGACGGCGAGACCCAGTACTTC | CASSQGTGDGETQYF
TRBJ1-1 | many | . | TRBV5-1 | TGCGCCAGCAGAACACGGGGACAGAACACTGAAGCTTTCTTT | CASRTRGQNTEAFF
TRBJ2-5 | few | TRBD2 | TRBV29-1 | TGCAGCGTTTCTCTAGCGGAAGAGACCCAGTACTTC | CSVSLAEETQYF
TRBJ1-2 | . | . | TRBV5-1 | TGCGCCAGCAGCTTGCACTCAACCAACTATGGCTACACCTTC | CASSLHSTNYGYTF
TRBJ2-7 | many | . | TRBV11-2 | TGTGCCAGCAGCTTAGACCGATCCCTTTACGAGCAGTACTTC | CASSLDRSLYEQYF
TRBJ1-1 | . | TRBD1 | TRBV5-1 | TGCGCCAGCAGCCCCAGGGGGGACAGGGTGGACACTGAAGCTTTCTTT | CASSPRGDRVDTEAFF
TRBJ1-3 | many | . | TRBV7-2 | TGTGCCAGCAGCTTTGGGGGAAACACCATATATTTT | CASSFGGNTIYF
TRBJ2-4 | few | . | TRBV6-2/TRBV6-3 | TGTGCCAGCAGTTACGGTGGGGCTTGGAGCATTCAGTACTTC | CASSYGGAWSIQYF
TRBJ2-2 | few | . | TRBV27 | TGTGCCAGCAGTTTCCCCGGGCAGGGGCAGGACACCGGGGAGCTGTTTTTT | CASSFPGQGQDTGELFF
TRBJ2-1 | few | TRBD2 | TRBV28 | TGTGCCAGCAGGTCCGCCTCTAGCGGCAATGAGCAGTTCTTC | CASRSASSGNEQFF
TRBJ2-7 | . | TRBD2 | TRBV7-2 | TGTGCCAGCAGCTTAGAGAGAGCGGGGGGTTCCTACGAGCAGTACTTC | CASSLERAGGSYEQYF
TRBJ2-3 | . | TRBD1 | TRBV28 | TGTGCCAGCAGTTGGGGGACAGGGGGCGACGCAGATACGCAGTATTTT | CASSWGTGGDADTQYF
TRBJ1-2 | few | . | TRBV20-1 | TGCAGTGCTAGAGGTCCGGGTAGGGGCTATGGCTACACCTTC | CSARGPGRGYGYTF
TRBJ1-4 | . | . | TRBV29-1 | TGCAGCGTTTCCGACAGGCTGGGTGAAAAACTGTTTTTT | CSVSDRLGEKLFF
TRBJ2-3 | many | . | TRBV11-2 | TGTGCCAGCAGCTTAGAGCCGACAGATACGCAGTATTTT | CASSLEPTDTQYF
TRBJ1-4 | few | TRBD1 | TRBV6-5 | TGTGCCAGCAAGGGCGGGACAGGGTTCGAAAAACTGTTTTTT | CASKGGTGFEKLFF